The 10 T cell receptor beta chains in this list originate from one sample, sequenced in a study of identifying expanded T cells in peripheral blood. Some clones are missing from TCRdb's copy, which holds only in-frame ones; the method was immunoSEQ multiplex PCR. This table has more than 95,000 clones, roughly 82% appearing once. Sequencing was performed on blood. Source of these receptors: a person aged 18 to 70 in good health.

The table lists this clone with a count of one. The rearrangement links TRBV5-8 to TRBJ1-4, with D hard to call. Germline V gives CDR1 SGHTS, CDR2 YDEGEE. The CDR3 runs to 14 residues. Between the trimmed V and J ends, which lost 10 bases and 8 bases, there was a span of 21 bases. CDR3 DNA: TGTGCCGGCCGGACTATACGGTATGGAGAAAAACTGTTTTTT. Protein sequence: CAGRTIRYGEKLFF.

CDR3 DNA: TGTGCCAGCAGCTTAGGAGGGGGGGCAGGTACGCAGTATTTT. Translated, it gives CASSLGGGAGTQYF. This chain uses TRBV11-3 with TRBJ2-3, with D possibly being TRBD2 (7 bases). Germline V gene lookup returns CDR1 SGHNT and CDR2 YENEEA. V lost 1 base and J lost 8, with 13 bases in between. The CDR3 totals 14 residues.

The V call is TRBV29-1, the J call TRBJ2-7; 8 nucleotides line up with TRBD2. In germline, CDR1 is SQVTM, CDR2 ANQGSEA. The V segment lost 1 base and the J segment 0 bases; nucleotides outside the gene matches: 11. The CDR3 covers 17 residues. CDR3 sequence reads: CSVEGGHSGETSYEQYF. Here the CDR3 DNA reads TGCAGCGTTGAAGGGGGGCATAGCGGGGAAACCTCCTACGAGCAGTACTTC.

The chain employs TRBV5-6 and TRBJ1-2; tentatively, D is TRBD1 (6 bases). Germline V gene data show CDR1 as SGHDT and CDR2 as YYEEEE. Trimming removed 4 bases from V and 5 bases from J, with 12 bases in between. The CDR3 totals 13 residues. CDR3 sequence reads: CASSGGATYGYTF. For the CDR3, the DNA is TGTGCCAGCAGCGGGGGGGCTACATATGGCTACACCTTC.

CDR3 DNA: TGTGCCATCAGTGCGGGACAGGGAACTGTTGAAGCTTTCTTT. This gives the protein CAISAGQGTVEAFF. The chain carries TRBV10-3 and TRBJ1-1; 9 bases line up with TRBD1. CDR1 and CDR2 from the germline V gene are ENHRY and SYGVKD. The V gene end was trimmed by 4 bases and the J gene end by 7 bases; junction bases not matched to a gene: 7. The CDR3 runs to 14 residues.

The J gene is TRBJ2-5, the V gene TRBV7-8, with TRBD2 identical over 7 bases. Germline-derived CDR1 and CDR2 are SGHVS and FQNEAQ. V lost 1 base and J lost 2; bases outside the gene matches: 1. This CDR3 has 14 amino acids. This CDR3 reads CASSLVGGQETQYF. The CDR3 bases are TGTGCCAGCAGCTTAGTGGGGGGGCAAGAGACCCAGTACTTC.

The chain uses TRBV20-1 and TRBJ1-2; D perhaps matches TRBD1 (6 bases). The CDR3 spans 11 residues. Per germline, CDR1 DFQATT and CDR2 SNEGSKA (reference sequence). Trimming removed 3 bases at V and 8 bases at J, with 10 bases between. The DNA of the CDR3 is TGCAGTGCTAGTAGGGGGGACGGCTACACCTTC. It translates to CSASRGDGYTF.

This sequence joins TRBV25-1 and TRBJ1-1; no definite D call. Trimming stripped 6 bases from V and 4 bases from J, with 12 bases between. The CDR3 runs to 13 residues. Per the germline V gene, CDR1 is MGHDK and CDR2 is SYGVNS. DNA for the CDR3: TGTGCCAGCAGACGAAGCCGAGGCACTGAAGCTTTCTTT. Translation: CASRRSRGTEAFF.

CDR3 residues: CASSSGTGLQPQHF. The DNA of the CDR3 is TGTGCCAGCAGTTCCGGGACAGGTCTTCAGCCCCAGCATTTT. The chain is built from TRBV27 and TRBJ1-5; 8 bases fit TRBD1. The CDR3 consists of 14 residues. Germline V gives CDR1 MNHEY, CDR2 SMNVEV (reference sequence). The V and J ends lost 4 bases and 6 bases, in that order; junction bases with no gene match: 5.

The chain joins TRBV5-1 to TRBJ2-5; 7 nucleotides agree with TRBD2. Germline CDR1 and CDR2: SGHRS and YFSETQ. Trimming cost V 2 bases and J 5 bases; bases outside gene matches: 15. This CDR3 is 17 amino acids long. The chain's CDR3 is CASSFGGSSGDMETQYF. The CDR3 DNA sequence: TGCGCCAGCAGCTTTGGAGGCAGCAGCGGGGATATGGAGACCCAGTACTTC.